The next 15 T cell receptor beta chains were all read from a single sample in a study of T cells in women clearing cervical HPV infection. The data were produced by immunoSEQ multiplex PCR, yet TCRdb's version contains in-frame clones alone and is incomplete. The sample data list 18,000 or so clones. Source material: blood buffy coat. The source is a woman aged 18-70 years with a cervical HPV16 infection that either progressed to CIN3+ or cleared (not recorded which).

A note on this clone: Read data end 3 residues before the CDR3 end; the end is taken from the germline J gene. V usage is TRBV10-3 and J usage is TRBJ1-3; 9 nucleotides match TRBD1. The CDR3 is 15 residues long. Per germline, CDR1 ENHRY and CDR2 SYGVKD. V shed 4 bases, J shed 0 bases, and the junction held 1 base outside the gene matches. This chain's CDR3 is CAISGDRDSGNTIYF. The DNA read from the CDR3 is TGTGCCATCAGTGGGGACAGGGACTCTGGAAACACC.

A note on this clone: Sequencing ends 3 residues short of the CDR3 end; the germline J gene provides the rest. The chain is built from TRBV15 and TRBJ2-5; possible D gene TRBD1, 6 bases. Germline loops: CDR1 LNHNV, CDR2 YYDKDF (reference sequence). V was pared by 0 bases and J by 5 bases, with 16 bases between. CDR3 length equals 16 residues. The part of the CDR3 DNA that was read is TGTGCCACCAGCAGAGAAATTACCAGGGGAATGGAGACC. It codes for CATSREITRGMET. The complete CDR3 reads CATSREITRGMETQYF.

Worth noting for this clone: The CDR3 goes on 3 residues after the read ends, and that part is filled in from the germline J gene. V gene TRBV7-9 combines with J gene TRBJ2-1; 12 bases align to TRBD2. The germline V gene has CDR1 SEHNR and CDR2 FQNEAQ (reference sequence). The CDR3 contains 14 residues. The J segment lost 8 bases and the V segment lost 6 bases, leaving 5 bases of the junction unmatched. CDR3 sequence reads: CASSWTSGVDEQFF. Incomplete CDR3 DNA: TGTGCCAGCAGTTGGACTAGCGGGGTTGATGAG.

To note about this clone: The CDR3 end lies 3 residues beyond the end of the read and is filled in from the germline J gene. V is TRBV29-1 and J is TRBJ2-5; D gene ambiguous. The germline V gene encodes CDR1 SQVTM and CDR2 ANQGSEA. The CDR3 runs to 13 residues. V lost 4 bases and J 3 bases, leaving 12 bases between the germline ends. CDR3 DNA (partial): TGCAGCGTTGTGAAGGCCGTAAAAGAGACC. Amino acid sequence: CSVVKAVKET. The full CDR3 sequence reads CSVVKAVKETQYF.

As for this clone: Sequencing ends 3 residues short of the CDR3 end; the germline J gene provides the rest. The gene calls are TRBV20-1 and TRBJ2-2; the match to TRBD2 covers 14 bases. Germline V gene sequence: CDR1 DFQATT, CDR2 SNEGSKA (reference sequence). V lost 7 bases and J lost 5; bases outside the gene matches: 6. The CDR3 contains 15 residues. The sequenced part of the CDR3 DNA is TGCAGTGTAGGGACTAGCGGGAGTAGGACCGGGGAG. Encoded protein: CSVGTSGSRTGE. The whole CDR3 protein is CSVGTSGSRTGELFF.

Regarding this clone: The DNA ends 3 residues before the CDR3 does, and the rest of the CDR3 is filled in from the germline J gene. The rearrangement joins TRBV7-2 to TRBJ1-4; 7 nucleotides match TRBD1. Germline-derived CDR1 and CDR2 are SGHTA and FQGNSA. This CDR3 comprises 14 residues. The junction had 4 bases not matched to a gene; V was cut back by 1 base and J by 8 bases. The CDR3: CASSLGQGGEKLFF. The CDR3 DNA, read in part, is TGTGCCAGCAGCTTAGGACAGGGAGGGGAAAAA. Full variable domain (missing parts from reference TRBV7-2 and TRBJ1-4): GAGVSQSPSNKVTEKGKDVELRCDPISGHTALYWYRQSLGQGLEFLIYFQGNSAPDKSGLPSDRFSAERTGGSVSTLTIQRTQQEDSAVYLCASSLGQGGEKLFFGSGTQLSVL.

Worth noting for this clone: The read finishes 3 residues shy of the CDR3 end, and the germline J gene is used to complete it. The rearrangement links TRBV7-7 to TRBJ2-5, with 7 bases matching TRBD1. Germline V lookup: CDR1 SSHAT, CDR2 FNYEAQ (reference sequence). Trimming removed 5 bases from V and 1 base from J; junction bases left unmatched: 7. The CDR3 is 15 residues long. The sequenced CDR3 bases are TGTGCCAGCAGCCAAACAGGGGATACCCAAGAGACC. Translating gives CASSQTGDTQET. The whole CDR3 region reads CASSQTGDTQETQYF.

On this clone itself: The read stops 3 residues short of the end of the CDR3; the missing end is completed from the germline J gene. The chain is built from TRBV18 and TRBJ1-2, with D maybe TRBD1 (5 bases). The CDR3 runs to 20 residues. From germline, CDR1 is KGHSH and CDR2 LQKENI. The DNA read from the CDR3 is TGTGCCAGCTCACCACCTCCCTGGACTGCGGGGCATAGCTCCTACAATGAC. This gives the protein CASSPPPWTAGHSSYND. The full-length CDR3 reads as CASSPPPWTAGHSSYNDYTF.

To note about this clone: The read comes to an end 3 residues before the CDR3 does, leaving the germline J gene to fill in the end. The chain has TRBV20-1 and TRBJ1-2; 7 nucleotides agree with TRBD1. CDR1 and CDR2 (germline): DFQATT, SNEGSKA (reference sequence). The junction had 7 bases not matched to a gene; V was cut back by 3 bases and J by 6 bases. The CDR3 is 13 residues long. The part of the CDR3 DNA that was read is TGCAGTGCTAGTCCACAGGGGTCCAATGGC. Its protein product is CSASPQGSNG. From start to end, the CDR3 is CSASPQGSNGYTF.

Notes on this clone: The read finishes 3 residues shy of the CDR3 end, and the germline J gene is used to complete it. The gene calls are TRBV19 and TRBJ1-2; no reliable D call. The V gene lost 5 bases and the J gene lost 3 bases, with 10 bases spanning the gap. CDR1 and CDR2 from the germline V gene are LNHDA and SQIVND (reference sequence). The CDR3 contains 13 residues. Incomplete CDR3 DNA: TGTGCCAGTAGTGCGGGGTTCGACTATGGC. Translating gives CASSAGFDYG. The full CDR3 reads CASSAGFDYGYTF.

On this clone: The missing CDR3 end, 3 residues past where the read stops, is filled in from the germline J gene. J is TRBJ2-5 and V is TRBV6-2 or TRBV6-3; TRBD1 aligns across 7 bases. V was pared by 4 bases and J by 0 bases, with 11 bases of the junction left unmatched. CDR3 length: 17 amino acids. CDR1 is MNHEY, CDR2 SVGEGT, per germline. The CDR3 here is CASSSIRFDRDQETQYF. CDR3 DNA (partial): TGTGCCAGCAGTTCCATCCGGTTTGACAGGGACCAAGAGACC.

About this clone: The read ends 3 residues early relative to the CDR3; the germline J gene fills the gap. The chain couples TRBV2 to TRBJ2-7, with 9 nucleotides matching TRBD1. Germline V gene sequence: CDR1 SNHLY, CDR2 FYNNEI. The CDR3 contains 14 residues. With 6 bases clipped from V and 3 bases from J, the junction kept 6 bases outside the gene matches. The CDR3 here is CASRQTGGYYEQYF. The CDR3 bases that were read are TGTGCCAGCAGGCAGACAGGGGGGTACTACGAG.

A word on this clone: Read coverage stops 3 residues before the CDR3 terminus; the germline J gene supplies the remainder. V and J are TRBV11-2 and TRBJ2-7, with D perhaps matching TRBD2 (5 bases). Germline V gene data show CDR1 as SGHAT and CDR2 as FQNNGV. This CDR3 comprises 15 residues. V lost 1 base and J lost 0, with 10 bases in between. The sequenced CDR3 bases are TGTGCCAGCAGCTTAGGTCCTAGCCACTCCTACGAG. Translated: CASSLGPSHSYE. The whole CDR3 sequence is CASSLGPSHSYEQYF.

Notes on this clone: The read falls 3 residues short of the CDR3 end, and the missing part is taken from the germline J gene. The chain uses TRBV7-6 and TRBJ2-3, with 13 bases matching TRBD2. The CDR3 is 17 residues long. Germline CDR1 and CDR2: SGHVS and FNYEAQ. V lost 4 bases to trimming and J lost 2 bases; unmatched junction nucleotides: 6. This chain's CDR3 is CASSSGLAGDHTDTQYF. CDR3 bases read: TGTGCCAGCAGCTCAGGACTAGCGGGAGACCACACAGATACG.

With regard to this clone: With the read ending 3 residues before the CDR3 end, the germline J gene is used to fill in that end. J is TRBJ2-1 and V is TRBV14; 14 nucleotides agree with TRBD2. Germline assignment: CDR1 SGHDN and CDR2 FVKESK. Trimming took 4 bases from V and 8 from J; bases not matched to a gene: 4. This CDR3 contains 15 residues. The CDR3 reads CASSPGLAGGDEQFF. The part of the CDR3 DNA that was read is TGTGCCAGCAGCCCCGGACTAGCGGGAGGAGATGAG.